What follows are 24 T cell receptor beta chains derived from one specimen sequenced in a study of blood T cell repertoires in COVID-19. The repertoire was sequenced with immunoSEQ multiplex PCR; TCRdb's copy has only in-frame clones and lacks some. The top ten hold 3.5% to 5% of the sample, which has approximately 200,000 clones, around 84% seen once. Input material: peripheral blood. The receptor set was obtained from a man aged 45 to 65 with acute or convalescent COVID-19.

The table lists this clone with a few counts. The chain uses TRBV2 and TRBJ1-5; tentative D call: TRBD1 (5 bases). The germline gives CDR1 SNHLY, CDR2 FYNNEI. Trimming took 8 bases from V and 7 from J, leaving 18 bases between them. The CDR3 is 14 residues long. The CDR3 nucleotides read TGTGCCAGCGGACGCAGTGGGGGAGGACAGCCCCAGCATTTT. Encoded protein: CASGRSGGGQPQHF.

The rearrangement links TRBV5-1 to TRBJ2-5; 9 bases match TRBD1. This CDR3 comprises 17 residues. The V gene's germline CDR1 is SGHRS and CDR2 YFSETQ. V gave up 5 bases and J gave up 1 base; unmatched junction bases: 12. The DNA for the CDR3 is TGCGCCAGCAGTCCCAACAGGGGGCTGAAGAGCCAAGAGACCCAGTACTTC. It yields the protein CASSPNRGLKSQETQYF. Full variable domain (outside the CDR3, taken from reference TRBV5-1 and TRBJ2-5): KAGVTQTPRYLIKTRGQQVTLSCSPISGHRSVSWYQQTPGQGLQFLFEYFSETQRNKGNFPGRFSGRQFSNSRSEMNVSTLELGDSALYLCASSPNRGLKSQETQYFGPGTRLLVL.

The gene calls are TRBV18 and TRBJ1-2; perhaps TRBD1 as D (5 bases). V was trimmed by 3 bases and J by 8 bases, leaving 19 bases between them. This CDR3 contains 15 residues. Germline V gene lookup returns CDR1 KGHSH and CDR2 LQKENI. The CDR3 nucleotides read TGTGCCAGCTCACCGGGAGGCCAGGGATCGCGCGGCTACACCTTC. As protein: CASSPGGQGSRGYTF.

The chain has TRBV5-1 and TRBJ2-7; weak D call: TRBD2 (5 bases). The CDR3 extends over 14 amino acids. V was cut by 2 bases and J by 3 bases, with 12 bases left in between. Germline V gene data show CDR1 as SGHRS and CDR2 as YFSETQ. CDR3 residues: CASSFLPGNYEQYF. For the CDR3, the DNA is TGCGCCAGCAGCTTTCTTCCGGGGAACTACGAGCAGTACTTC.

This clone has just one count. The chain has TRBV7-9 and TRBJ1-4; tentative D call: TRBD1 (6 bases). The CDR3 runs 16 residues. V was trimmed by 4 bases and J by 6 bases, leaving 18 bases between them. Per the germline V gene, CDR1 is SEHNR and CDR2 is FQNEAQ (reference sequence). The CDR3 region is CASSSRPSTGDEKLFF. CDR3 DNA: TGTGCCAGCAGCTCCCGACCTTCGACAGGTGATGAAAAACTGTTTTTT.

V usage is TRBV6-5 and J usage is TRBJ2-1; unclear D gene. V was shortened by 5 bases and J by 9 bases, with 11 bases between the two germline ends. The CDR3 totals 12 residues. Germline V gene data show CDR1 as MNHEY and CDR2 as SVGAGI. CDR3 in DNA: TGTGCCAGCAGTCCCCAGGTTATTGAGCAGTTCTTC. It translates to CASSPQVIEQFF.

This chain links TRBV5-6 with TRBJ1-3, with D uncertain. The CDR3 has 15 residues. V dropped 4 bases and J dropped 1 base, with 12 bases sitting between them. The V gene's germline CDR1 is SGHDT and CDR2 YYEEEE. The CDR3 nucleotides are TGTGCCAGCAGCCCCGGGTCCGGATCTGGAAACACCATATATTTT. Amino acids: CASSPGSGSGNTIYF. Combining the CDR3 with reference TRBV5-6 and TRBJ1-3 gives the whole variable domain DAGVTQSPTHLIKTRGQQVTLRCSPKSGHDTVSWYQQALGQGPQFIFQYYEEEERQRGNFPDRFSGHQFPNYSSELNVNALLLGDSALYLCASSPGSGSGNTIYFGEGSWLTVV.

This chain uses TRBV5-5 with TRBJ2-2, with 8 nucleotides matching TRBD2. The V gene's germline CDR1 is SGHKS and CDR2 YYEKEE (reference sequence). V shed 5 bases and J 4 bases; nucleotides not matched to a gene: 7. The CDR3 runs to 15 residues. CDR3 bases: TGTGCCAGCAGTGGCGGGGGGCCCGGCACCGGGGAGCTGTTTTTT. Protein: CASSGGGPGTGELFF.

This chain uses TRBV6-1 with TRBJ2-1; 7 positions match TRBD2. The CDR3 runs 17 residues. V gave up 2 bases and J gave up 0 bases; unmatched junction bases: 7. CDR1 is MNHNS and CDR2 is SASEGT in the germline V gene. The CDR3 sequence is CASSESPAGSSYNEQFF. DNA for the CDR3: TGTGCCAGCAGTGAAAGCCCAGCGGGGAGCTCCTACAATGAGCAGTTCTTC.

The V and J genes are TRBV2 and TRBJ2-1; tentative D call: TRBD2 (6 bases). Trimming cost V 6 bases and J 4 bases, with 19 bases left between them. CDR1 SNHLY and CDR2 FYNNEI come from the germline V gene. CDR3 length equals 16 residues. This chain's CDR3 is CASRPGTSKIYNEQFF. In nucleotides, the CDR3 is TGTGCCAGCAGACCAGGGACTTCTAAGATTTACAATGAGCAGTTCTTC. Using reference TRBV2 and TRBJ2-1 for the parts outside the CDR3, the full variable domain is EPEVTQTPSHQVTQMGQEVILRCVPISNHLYFYWYRQILGQKVEFLVSFYNNEISEKSEIFDDQFSVERPDGSNFTLKIRSTKLEDSAMYFCASRPGTSKIYNEQFFGPGTRLTVL.

The gene calls are TRBV5-1 and TRBJ1-6; the match to TRBD1 covers 7 bases. Germline assignment: CDR1 SGHRS and CDR2 YFSETQ. The CDR3 is 14 residues long. The ends lost 0 bases at V and 10 bases at J; junction bases unmatched: 4. CDR3 sequence: CASSLDRGRSPLHF. DNA of the CDR3: TGCGCCAGCAGCTTGGACAGGGGTAGATCACCCCTCCACTTT.

This clone was recorded only once. The chain links TRBV10-3 to TRBJ1-6; TRBD1 matches at 7 bases. V lost 10 bases, J lost 5 bases, and 8 bases stayed unmatched. Germline CDR1 and CDR2: ENHRY and SYGVKD. This CDR3 has 14 amino acids. CDR3 coding DNA: TGTGCCACCACATGGGGACAGAATAATTCACCCCTCCACTTT. This codes for CATTWGQNNSPLHF.

This sequence joins TRBV4-2 and TRBJ1-1, with 7 bases that match TRBD1. Unmatched junction bases numbered 8, after V lost 1 base and J lost 3 bases. The CDR3 spans 16 residues. Looked up from germline, CDR1 is LGHNA and CDR2 is YNFKEQ. CDR3 residues: CASSQAIGGAYTEAFF. DNA for the CDR3: TGTGCCAGCAGCCAAGCGATAGGGGGCGCGTACACTGAAGCTTTCTTT.

The genes are TRBV19 and TRBJ2-2; 8 bases are shared with TRBD2. The V gene's germline CDR1 is LNHDA and CDR2 SQIVND (reference sequence). J gave up 3 bases and V 4 bases, and 13 bases lay outside the gene matches. This CDR3 spans 18 amino acids. Here the CDR3 DNA reads TGTGCCAGTAGTAGTACCCCAGGGCGGGGGGCAGACACCGGGGAGCTGTTTTTT. It is translated as CASSSTPGRGADTGELFF.

The CDR3 DNA reads as TGTGCCAGCAGGGCGACAGTACTATATGGCTACACCTTC. This encodes CASRATVLYGYTF. This rearrangement joins TRBV12-3 or TRBV12-4 to TRBJ1-2; D is perhaps TRBD1 (5 bases). V was clipped by 6 bases and J by 5 bases, with 13 bases between them. The CDR3 extends over 13 amino acids.

In this sample, this clone turned up once. The chain uses TRBV5-1 and TRBJ2-1; 7 nucleotides match TRBD2. The ends lost 4 bases at V and 4 bases at J; junction bases unmatched: 8. Germline V lookup: CDR1 SGHRS, CDR2 YFSETQ. The CDR3 sequence is 15 residues long. This CDR3 is CASSLLGRGYNEQFF. The DNA for the CDR3 is TGCGCCAGCAGCCTTCTGGGGCGGGGGTACAATGAGCAGTTCTTC.

This clone was seen once. The gene calls are TRBV2 and TRBJ1-1, with D possibly being TRBD1 (5 bases). The ends were cut back, 3 bases at V and 1 base at J, with 12 bases in the middle. This CDR3 is 15 amino acids long. Germline V gene data show CDR1 as SNHLY and CDR2 as FYNNEI. The DNA of the CDR3 is TGTGCCAGCAGTGAGGTGAGACAGAAGAACACTGAAGCTTTCTTT. Its protein product is CASSEVRQKNTEAFF.

This clone has more than one count but fewer than ten. The chain recombines TRBV7-9 with TRBJ1-4, with TRBD1 matching 10 bases. CDR1 is SEHNR, CDR2 FQNEAQ, per germline (reference sequence). The CDR3 extends over 16 amino acids. Trimming at V came to 4 bases and at J to 3 bases, leaving 5 bases not matched to a gene. The CDR3 protein is CASSSGQGRANEKLFF. The DNA of the CDR3 is TGTGCCAGCAGCTCGGGACAGGGGAGGGCTAATGAAAAACTGTTTTTT.

This chain links TRBV5-1 with TRBJ1-2, with D possibly matching TRBD1 (6 bases). CDR1 is SGHRS, CDR2 YFSETQ, per germline. V dropped 4 bases and J dropped 6 bases, with 13 bases sitting between them. CDR3 length equals 13 residues. The CDR3 region has the DNA TGCGCCAGCAGCCATCAGGGGAGTGATGGCTACACCTTC. This translates into CASSHQGSDGYTF. Using reference TRBV5-1 and TRBJ1-2 for the parts outside the CDR3, the full variable domain is KAGVTQTPRYLIKTRGQQVTLSCSPISGHRSVSWYQQTPGQGLQFLFEYFSETQRNKGNFPGRFSGRQFSNSRSEMNVSTLELGDSALYLCASSHQGSDGYTFGSGTRLTVV.

V and J are TRBV11-2 and TRBJ2-6; perhaps TRBD1 as D (7 bases). V lost 5 bases to trimming and J lost 1 base, with 15 bases between them. Germline V CDR1 and CDR2: SGHAT, FQNNGV. CDR3 length: 17 amino acids. Written as DNA, the CDR3 is TGTGCCAGCAGCGAATCAGGGGGGTTGTCTGGGGCCAACGTCCTGACTTTC. It is translated as CASSESGGLSGANVLTF.

The chain uses TRBV5-8 and TRBJ1-1, with TRBD1 matching 11 bases. Germline assignment: CDR1 SGHTS and CDR2 YDEGEE. This CDR3 has 15 residues. V dropped 0 bases and J dropped 11; count of bases not matched to a gene: 9. CDR3 DNA sequence: TGTGCCAGCAGCTTGGGGACAGGGGGCGCTGAGGGTGCTTTCTTT. Encoded protein: CASSLGTGGAEGAFF.

The chain is built from TRBV7-9 and TRBJ2-2; 7 bases align to TRBD2. J was trimmed by 0 bases and V by 4 bases; bases with no gene match: 2. The CDR3 totals 15 residues. Germline CDR1 reads SEHNR; CDR2 reads FQNEAQ (reference sequence). The CDR3 reads CASSWGGANTGELFF. The CDR3 bases are TGTGCCAGCAGCTGGGGGGGAGCGAACACCGGGGAGCTGTTTTTT.

The chain combines TRBV9 with TRBJ1-1; D may be TRBD1 (5 bases). CDR1 is SGDLS and CDR2 is YYNGEE in the germline V gene. V was shortened by 4 bases and J by 4 bases, with 14 bases between the two germline ends. The CDR3 contains 14 residues. The CDR3 DNA sequence: TGTGCCAGCAGCCCCCGGGGGGGGACCACTGAAGCTTTCTTT. It translates to CASSPRGGTTEAFF. The full variable domain, completed using reference TRBV9 and TRBJ1-1, is DSGVTQTPKHLITATGQRVTLRCSPRSGDLSVYWYQQSLDQGLQFLIQYYNGEERAKGNILERFSAQQFPDLHSELNLSSLELGDSALYFCASSPRGGTTEAFFGQGTRLTVV.

The table lists this clone with a count of one. The V gene is TRBV3-1 (or the pseudogene TRBV3-2), the J gene TRBJ1-6, with TRBD1 identical over 8 bases. Germline lookup yields CDR1 LGHDT and CDR2 YNNKEL (reference sequence). CDR3 length: 16 residues. V lost 0 bases and J lost 10; bases outside the gene matches: 8. The CDR3 here is CASSQEIGTGGSPLHF. In DNA form, the CDR3 reads TGTGCCAGCAGCCAAGAAATTGGTACAGGGGGATCACCCCTCCACTTT.